These T cell receptor beta chains were read from a single sample in a study of identifying expanded T cells in peripheral blood. Sequencing used immunoSEQ multiplex PCR; TCRdb keeps in-frame clones, though not all of them. This sample has 58,000 or so clones, with approximately 82% found just once. The specimen sequenced was blood. These receptors originate from a person aged 18 to 70 in good health. CDR3s include the opening cysteine and the closing phenylalanine or tryptophan. Each record gives: D gene, CDR3 length, J gene, V gene, clone size, CDR3 protein, CDR3 DNA. D genes are given only for firm matches. Size is stated for part of the rows, as once, few or many counts, or as a class when the clone is expanded.

.	15	TRBJ1-5	TRBV12-2	.	CASRAHGPSNQPQHF	TGTGCAAGTCGCGCTCACGGGCCGAGCAATCAGCCCCAGCATTTT
TRBD1	14	TRBJ1-2	TRBV5-5	once	CASSTTGGLSGYTF	TGTGCCAGCAGCACCACAGGGGGCTTATCTGGCTACACCTTC
TRBD1	16	TRBJ2-4	TRBV7-9	.	CASSLEGGRPKNIQYF	TGTGCCAGCAGCTTAGAAGGGGGCAGGCCCAAAAACATTCAGTACTTC
.	14	TRBJ2-7	TRBV11-2	few	CASSLTTGPYEQYF	TGTGCCAGCAGCTTAACGACAGGACCCTACGAGCAGTACTTC
.	14	TRBJ2-3	TRBV6-6	.	CASSTGLRADTQYF	TGTGCCAGCAGCACGGGCCTGCGGGCAGATACGCAGTATTTT
TRBD1	16	TRBJ1-4	TRBV7-2	.	CASSPGTTGLREKLFF	TGTGCCAGCAGCCCAGGCACGACAGGGCTCAGGGAAAAACTGTTTTTT
.	13	TRBJ2-4	TRBV10-2	.	CASSDAGKNIQYF	TGCGCCAGCAGTGACGCCGGGAAAAACATTCAGTACTTC
.	15	TRBJ1-2	TRBV27	.	CASSLNLGGGYGYTF	TGTGCCAGCAGTTTAAACTTAGGGGGGGGCTATGGCTACACCTTC
TRBD1	14	TRBJ1-1	TRBV6-5	.	CASSRTGGRTEAFF	TGTGCCAGCAGCAGGACAGGGGGGCGCACTGAAGCTTTCTTT
.	15	TRBJ2-3	TRBV10-1	.	CASSGAGLSTDTQYF	TGCGCCAGCAGTGGAGCGGGCCTGAGCACAGATACGCAGTATTTT
TRBD1	16	TRBJ2-5	TRBV19	once	CASQSTDRGRGGHQYF	TGTGCCAGTCAGTCCACGGACAGGGGACGAGGTGGGCACCAGTACTTC
.	15	TRBJ1-3	TRBV5-1	once	CASSLGDVSGNTIYF	TGCGCCAGCAGCTTGGGGGACGTCTCTGGAAACACCATATATTTT
.	15	TRBJ2-1	TRBV9	.	CASSPIAVSYNEQFF	TGTGCCAGCAGCCCAATAGCGGTCTCCTACAATGAGCAGTTCTTC
.	12	TRBJ2-5	TRBV10-3	once	CAISESGETQYF	TGTGCCATCAGTGAGTCGGGGGAGACCCAGTACTTC
.	16	TRBJ1-5	TRBV19	.	CASSISGLYSNQPQHF	TGTGCCAGTAGTATCTCCGGACTCTATAGCAATCAGCCCCAGCATTTT
TRBD1	14	TRBJ1-2	TRBV6-5	.	CASRERTGISVYTF	TGTGCCAGCAGGGAGCGGACAGGTATCTCGGTCTACACCTTC
TRBD1	14	TRBJ2-3	TRBV10-2	.	CASSRDRYTDTQYF	TGCGCCAGCAGCCGGGACAGATACACAGATACGCAGTATTTT
TRBD1	15	TRBJ2-5	TRBV28	.	CASSSQGASRETQYF	TGTGCCAGCAGTTCTCAGGGGGCGTCCCGAGAGACCCAGTACTTC
.	13	TRBJ2-2	TRBV7-9	few	CASSLVWGGELFF	TGTGCCAGCAGCTTAGTCTGGGGCGGGGAGCTGTTTTTT
.	16	TRBJ2-7	TRBV4-1	.	CASSLGVGHAGVEQYF	TGCGCCAGCAGCCTAGGGGTGGGCCACGCAGGGGTCGAGCAGTACTTC
.	16	TRBJ2-2	TRBV4-3	.	CASSQVTGEGFGELFF	TGCGCCAGCAGCCAAGTAACGGGAGAGGGATTCGGGGAGCTGTTTTTT
TRBD1	14	TRBJ2-5	TRBV29-1	once	CSVGRRGSQETQYF	TGCAGCGTTGGACGCAGGGGGTCCCAAGAGACCCAGTACTTC
.	13	TRBJ2-6	TRBV2	once	CASSLDSANVLTF	TGTGCCAGCAGCCTGGACAGCGCCAACGTCCTGACTTTC
.	15	TRBJ1-4	TRBV2	.	CASMMGRPRGEKLFF	TGTGCCAGCATGATGGGGAGGCCTCGAGGGGAAAAACTGTTTTTT
TRBD2	15	TRBJ2-5	TRBV7-2	few	CASSLEGGGGETQYF	TGTGCCAGCAGCTTAGAAGGCGGGGGGGGAGAGACCCAGTACTTC
TRBD2	17	TRBJ2-1	TRBV5-1	.	CASSLEGLAGLFNEQFF	TGCGCCAGCAGCTTGGAGGGCCTAGCGGGGCTTTTCAATGAGCAGTTCTTC
.	14	TRBJ1-2	TRBV29-1	.	CSVEGIRDRYGYTF	TGCAGCGTTGAGGGAATCCGGGACCGGTATGGCTACACCTTC
.	12	TRBJ2-1	TRBV12-5	.	CASGGGLNEQFF	TGTGCTAGTGGGGGGGGATTGAATGAGCAGTTCTTC
.	15	TRBJ1-4	TRBV14	.	CASSRPTGRSEKLFF	TGTGCCAGCAGCCGTCCTACAGGGAGGAGTGAAAAACTGTTTTTT
.	13	TRBJ1-1	TRBV5-6	once	CASSFSRNTEAFF	TGTGCCAGCAGCTTCTCGAGGAACACTGAAGCTTTCTTT
TRBD1	15	TRBJ2-7	TRBV5-1	.	CASSFGQGAAYEQYF	TGCGCCAGCAGCTTCGGGCAGGGGGCGGCCTACGAGCAGTACTTC
TRBD2	14	TRBJ2-1	TRBV7-9	once	CASSLVGTSDEQFF	TGTGCCAGCAGCTTAGTTGGGACTAGCGATGAGCAGTTCTTC
.	13	TRBJ1-5	TRBV7-2	.	CASSLRSNQPQHF	TGTGCCAGCAGCTTACGTAGCAATCAGCCCCAGCATTTT
.	16	TRBJ2-5	TRBV7-8	.	CASSPRTGKYQETQYF	TGTGCCAGCAGCCCCAGGACTGGGAAGTACCAAGAGACCCAGTACTTC
TRBD1	13	TRBJ1-2	TRBV28	once	CASSSPGTGGYTF	TGTGCCAGCAGTTCCCCCGGGACAGGAGGCTACACCTTC
TRBD2	15	TRBJ2-1	TRBV5-1	once	CASSPQRGGTHEQFF	TGCGCCAGCAGTCCCCAGCGGGGGGGTACCCATGAGCAGTTCTTC
.	15	TRBJ2-5	TRBV7-8	.	CASSSGTYMAETQYF	TGTGCCAGCAGCTCCGGGACTTACATGGCGGAGACCCAGTACTTC
TRBD1	14	TRBJ1-1	TRBV30	.	CAGGTGVSGTEAFF	TGTGCCGGGGGGACAGGCGTCTCCGGGACTGAAGCTTTCTTT
.	13	TRBJ2-5	TRBV5-1	.	CASSDVRQETQYF	TGCGCCAGCAGCGATGTGAGGCAAGAGACCCAGTACTTC
.	15	TRBJ1-5	TRBV6-1	few	CASSGGAASNQPQHF	TGTGCCAGCAGTGGGGGGGCAGCCAGCAATCAGCCCCAGCATTTT
TRBD2	14	TRBJ2-5	TRBV7-9	.	CASSLYERGETQYF	TGTGCCAGCAGCTTGTACGAGCGGGGGGAGACCCAGTACTTC
TRBD1	14	TRBJ1-1	TRBV4-3	.	CASSQDATGQKAFF	TGCGCCAGCAGCCAAGACGCGACGGGACAGAAAGCTTTCTTT
.	13	TRBJ1-4	TRBV2	few	CADRDNTNEKLFF	TGTGCAGACCGGGACAACACTAATGAAAAACTGTTTTTT
.	15	TRBJ1-2	TRBV28	.	CASSTGAEANYGYTF	TGTGCCAGCAGTACCGGGGCAGAAGCTAACTATGGCTACACCTTC
.	13	TRBJ2-3	TRBV7-9	.	CASSVTGGNTQYF	TGTGCCAGCAGCGTGACTGGAGGGAATACGCAGTATTTT
TRBD2	15	TRBJ2-7	TRBV11-2	once	CASSSGLAGSREQYF	TGTGCCAGCAGCTCCGGACTAGCGGGTTCTCGCGAGCAGTACTTC
TRBD1	16	TRBJ2-1	TRBV12-5	.	CASGRYSGTGGNEQFF	TGTGCTAGTGGCCGCTACTCCGGGACAGGGGGTAATGAGCAGTTCTTC
.	14	TRBJ1-2	TRBV11-2	.	CASSSQGFLGGYTF	TGTGCCAGCAGCTCACAGGGTTTTTTGGGTGGCTACACCTTC
.	11	TRBJ2-1	TRBV6-1	.	CASTKDREQFF	TGTGCCAGCACCAAGGATCGTGAGCAGTTCTTC
TRBD2	15	TRBJ2-7	TRBV5-8	.	CASSLGAGVSYEQYF	TGTGCCAGCAGCTTGGGAGCGGGAGTATCCTACGAGCAGTACTTC
TRBD1	14	TRBJ2-5	TRBV5-4	.	CASSTRQGQETQYF	TGTGCCAGCAGCACGAGACAGGGCCAAGAGACCCAGTACTTC
TRBD1	14	TRBJ2-4	TRBV27	.	CASSLGQGGNIQYF	TGTGCCAGCAGTCTCGGACAGGGAGGTAACATTCAGTACTTC
.	12	TRBJ1-2	TRBV9	.	CASSPDFRGYTF	TGTGCCAGCAGCCCCGACTTCCGAGGCTACACCTTC
TRBD2	15	TRBJ2-1	TRBV5-1	few	CASSRWTSGYNEQFF	TGCGCCAGCAGCAGGTGGACTAGCGGATACAATGAGCAGTTCTTC